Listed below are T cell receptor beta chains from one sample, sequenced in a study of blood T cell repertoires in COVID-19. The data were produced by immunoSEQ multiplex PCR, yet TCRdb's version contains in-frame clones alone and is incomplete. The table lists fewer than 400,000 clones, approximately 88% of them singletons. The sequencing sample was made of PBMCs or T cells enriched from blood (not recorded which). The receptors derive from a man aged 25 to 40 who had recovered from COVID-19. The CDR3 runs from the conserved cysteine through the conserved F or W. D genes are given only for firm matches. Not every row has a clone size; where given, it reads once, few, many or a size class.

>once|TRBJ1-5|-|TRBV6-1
CASSELAGDNQPQHF
TGTGCCAGCAGTGAACTTGCAGGGGATAATCAGCCCCAGCATTTT
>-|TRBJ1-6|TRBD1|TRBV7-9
CASSFDRGINSPLHF
TGTGCCAGCAGCTTCGACAGGGGAATTAATTCACCCCTCCACTTT
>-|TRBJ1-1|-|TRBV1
CTSSQGTSGPRNTEAFF
TGCACCAGCAGCCAAGGAACCTCAGGTCCCAGGAACACTGAAGCTTTCTTT
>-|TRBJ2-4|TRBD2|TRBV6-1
CASSESLGMGGTKNIQYF
TGTGCCAGCAGTGAATCACTGGGTATGGGGGGGACCAAAAACATTCAGTACTTC
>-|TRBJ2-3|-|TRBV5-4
CASSPSGYSTDTQYF
TGTGCCAGCAGCCCGAGCGGGTATAGCACAGATACGCAGTATTTT
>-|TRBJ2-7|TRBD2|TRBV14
CASSLTGTSGDQYF
TGTGCCAGCAGCCTTACCGGGACTAGCGGGGATCAGTACTTC
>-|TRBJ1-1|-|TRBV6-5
CASSYGPEAFF
TGTGCCAGCAGTTACGGGCCCGAAGCTTTCTTT
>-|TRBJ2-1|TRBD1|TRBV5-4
CASSLGTGATNEQFF
TGTGCCAGCAGCTTGGGGACAGGGGCAACCAATGAGCAGTTCTTC
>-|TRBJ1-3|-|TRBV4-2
CASSQDSTDNTGNTIYF
TGTGCCAGCAGCCAAGACTCGACGGACAACACTGGAAACACCATATATTTT
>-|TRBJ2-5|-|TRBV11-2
CASSNIRGTQETQYF
TGTGCCAGCAGCAACATAAGGGGCACCCAAGAGACCCAGTACTTC
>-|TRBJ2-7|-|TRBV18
CASSPLEGAPYEQYF
TGTGCCAGCTCACCCCTCGAAGGGGCCCCCTACGAGCAGTACTTC
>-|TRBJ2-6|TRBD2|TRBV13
CASTPGGGRSGANVLTF
TGTGCCAGCACCCCGGGCGGGGGGCGATCTGGGGCCAACGTCCTGACTTTC
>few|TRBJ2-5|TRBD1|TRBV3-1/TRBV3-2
CASSLRGRGRRETQYF
TGTGCCAGCAGCCTTCGGGGCAGGGGGCGACGAGAGACCCAGTACTTC
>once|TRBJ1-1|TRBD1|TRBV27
CATGDRPNTEAFF
TGTGCCACCGGGGACAGACCGAACACTGAAGCTTTCTTT
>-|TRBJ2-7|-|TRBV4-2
CASSQDTGSSYEQYF
TGTGCCAGCAGCCAAGATACGGGGAGCTCCTACGAGCAGTACTTC
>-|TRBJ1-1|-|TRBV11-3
CASSFTANTEAFF
TGTGCCAGCAGCTTCACAGCCAACACTGAAGCTTTCTTT
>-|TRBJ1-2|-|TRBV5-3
CASAYGYTF
TGTGCCAGCGCGTATGGCTACACCTTC
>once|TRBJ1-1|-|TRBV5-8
CASSFADLNTEAFF
TGTGCCAGCAGCTTCGCGGACTTGAACACTGAAGCTTTCTTT
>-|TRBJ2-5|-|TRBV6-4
CASSRPLSSRSQETQYF
TGTGCCAGCAGTCGTCCCCTAAGCTCGAGGTCCCAAGAGACCCAGTACTTC
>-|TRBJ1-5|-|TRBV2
CASSAQNTNQPQHF
TGTGCCAGCAGTGCCCAGAATACCAATCAGCCCCAGCATTTT
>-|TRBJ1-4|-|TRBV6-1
CASSALRGKTNEKLFF
TGTGCCAGCAGTGCGCTGAGGGGGAAGACTAATGAAAAACTGTTTTTT
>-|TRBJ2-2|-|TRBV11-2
CASRAGAGNTGELFF
TGTGCCAGCAGGGCGGGGGCCGGGAACACCGGGGAGCTGTTTTTT
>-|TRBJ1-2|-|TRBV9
CASSLLHNYGYTF
TGTGCCAGCAGTCTCTTACACAACTATGGCTACACCTTC
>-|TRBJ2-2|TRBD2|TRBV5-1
CASSPPGLAGGYGGELFF
TGCGCCAGCAGCCCCCCGGGACTAGCGGGGGGGTACGGCGGGGAGCTGTTTTTT
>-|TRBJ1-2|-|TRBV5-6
CASSLTQGYGYTF
TGTGCCAGCAGCTTAACTCAGGGGTACGGCTACACCTTC
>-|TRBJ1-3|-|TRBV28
CASTTSGNTIYF
TGTGCCAGCACCACTTCGGGAAACACCATATATTTT
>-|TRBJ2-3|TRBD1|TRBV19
CASSITGGLRPDTQYF
TGTGCCAGTAGTATAACAGGGGGACTCCGGCCAGATACGCAGTATTTT
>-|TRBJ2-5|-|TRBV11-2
CASSLDLGHRETQYF
TGTGCCAGCAGCTTAGATTTGGGCCATCGGGAGACCCAGTACTTC
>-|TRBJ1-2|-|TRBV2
CASSRGRDYGYTF
TGTGCCAGCAGTAGGGGGAGGGACTATGGCTACACCTTC
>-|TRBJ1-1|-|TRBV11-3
CASSLGGSNTEAFF
TGTGCCAGCAGCTTAGGCGGGTCGAACACTGAAGCTTTCTTT
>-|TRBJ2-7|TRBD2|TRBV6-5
CASSHSSGGSYEQYF
TGTGCCAGCAGTCACTCTAGCGGGGGCTCCTACGAGCAGTACTTC
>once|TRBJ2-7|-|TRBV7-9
CASSTQGTPYEQYF
TGTGCCAGCAGCACCCAGGGAACTCCATACGAGCAGTACTTC
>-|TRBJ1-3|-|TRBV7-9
CASSSGAGNTIYF
TGTGCCAGCAGTTCAGGTGCCGGAAACACCATATATTTT
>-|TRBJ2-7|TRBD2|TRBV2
CASSELAGAQISSYEQYF
TGTGCCAGCAGTGAACTAGCGGGGGCCCAAATAAGCTCCTACGAGCAGTACTTC
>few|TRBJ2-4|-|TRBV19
CASSIAGTKNIQYF
TGTGCCAGTAGTATTGCGGGGACCAAAAACATTCAGTACTTC
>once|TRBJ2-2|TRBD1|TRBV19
CASSRQGVGELFF
TGTGCCAGTAGCCGACAGGGCGTCGGGGAGCTGTTTTTT
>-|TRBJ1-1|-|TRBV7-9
CASSPDKGMNTEAFF
TGTGCCAGCAGCCCAGACAAGGGGATGAACACTGAAGCTTTCTTT
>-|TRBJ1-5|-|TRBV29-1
CSVAGASGQPQHF
TGCAGCGTGGCGGGAGCGAGCGGGCAGCCCCAGCATTTT
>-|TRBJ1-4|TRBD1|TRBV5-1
CASSLTGGQTTNEKLFF
TGCGCCAGCAGCTTAACAGGGGGACAAACCACTAATGAAAAACTGTTTTTT
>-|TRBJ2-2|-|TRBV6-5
CASTRGLGNTGELFF
TGTGCCAGCACTCGAGGGTTGGGGAACACCGGGGAGCTGTTTTTT
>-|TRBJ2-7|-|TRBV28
CASSRPPLSYEQYF
TGTGCCAGCAGCCGTCCCCCCCTCTCCTACGAGCAGTACTTC
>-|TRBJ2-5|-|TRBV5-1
CASSNQGLGETQYF
TGCGCCAGCAGTAATCAGGGTTTAGGAGAGACCCAGTACTTC
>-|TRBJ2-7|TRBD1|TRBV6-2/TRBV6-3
CASSSGTGSHEQYF
TGTGCCAGCAGCTCCGGGACAGGGTCCCACGAGCAGTACTTC
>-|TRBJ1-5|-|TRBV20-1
CSASGDSNQPQHF
TGCAGTGCTAGTGGAGATAGCAATCAGCCCCAGCATTTT
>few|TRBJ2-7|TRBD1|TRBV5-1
CASSAFGTVRSREQYF
TGCGCCAGCAGCGCCTTTGGGACAGTCAGATCGAGGGAGCAGTACTTC
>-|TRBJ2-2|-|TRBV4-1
CASGQRPYTGELFF
TGCGCCAGCGGACAAAGACCCTACACCGGGGAGCTGTTTTTT
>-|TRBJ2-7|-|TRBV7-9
CASSWLHEQYF
TGTGCCAGCAGCTGGCTGCACGAGCAGTACTTC
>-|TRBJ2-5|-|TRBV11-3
CASSSPTQGSETQYF
TGTGCCAGCAGCTCCCCGACACAGGGATCCGAGACCCAGTACTTC
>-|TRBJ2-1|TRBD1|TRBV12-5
CASALTTGDEQFF
TGTGCTAGTGCCCTCACTACAGGGGATGAGCAGTTCTTC
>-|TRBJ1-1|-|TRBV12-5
CASGPPSGRTEAFF
TGTGCTAGTGGTCCCCCTTCAGGGAGGACTGAAGCTTTCTTT
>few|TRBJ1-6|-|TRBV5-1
CASSLDEINSPLHF
TGCGCCAGCAGCTTGGACGAGATTAATTCACCCCTCCACTTT
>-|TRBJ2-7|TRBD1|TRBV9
CASSASIGTGGVYEQYF
TGTGCCAGCAGCGCCTCCATTGGGACAGGGGGTGTCTACGAGCAGTACTTC
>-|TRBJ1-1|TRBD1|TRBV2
CASSEALRTGTGTEAFF
TGTGCCAGCAGTGAAGCGCTTCGGACAGGGACGGGGACTGAAGCTTTCTTT